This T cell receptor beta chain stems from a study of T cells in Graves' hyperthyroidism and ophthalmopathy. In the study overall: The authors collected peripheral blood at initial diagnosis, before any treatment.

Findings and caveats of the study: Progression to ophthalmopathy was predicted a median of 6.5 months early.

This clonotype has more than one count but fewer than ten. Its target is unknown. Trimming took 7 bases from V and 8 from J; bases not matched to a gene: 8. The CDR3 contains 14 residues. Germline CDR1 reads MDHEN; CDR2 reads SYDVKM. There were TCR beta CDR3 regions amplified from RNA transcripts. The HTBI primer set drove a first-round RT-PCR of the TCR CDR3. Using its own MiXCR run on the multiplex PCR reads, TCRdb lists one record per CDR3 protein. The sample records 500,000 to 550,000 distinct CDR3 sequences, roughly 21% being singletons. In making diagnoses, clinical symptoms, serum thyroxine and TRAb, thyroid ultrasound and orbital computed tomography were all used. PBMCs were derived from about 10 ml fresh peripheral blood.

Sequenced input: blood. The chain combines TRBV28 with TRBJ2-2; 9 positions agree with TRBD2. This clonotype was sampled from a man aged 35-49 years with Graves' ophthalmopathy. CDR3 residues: CASMTAGGPGELFF. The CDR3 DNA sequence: TGTGCCAGCATGACGGCGGGGGGGCCTGGGGAGCTGTTTTTT.